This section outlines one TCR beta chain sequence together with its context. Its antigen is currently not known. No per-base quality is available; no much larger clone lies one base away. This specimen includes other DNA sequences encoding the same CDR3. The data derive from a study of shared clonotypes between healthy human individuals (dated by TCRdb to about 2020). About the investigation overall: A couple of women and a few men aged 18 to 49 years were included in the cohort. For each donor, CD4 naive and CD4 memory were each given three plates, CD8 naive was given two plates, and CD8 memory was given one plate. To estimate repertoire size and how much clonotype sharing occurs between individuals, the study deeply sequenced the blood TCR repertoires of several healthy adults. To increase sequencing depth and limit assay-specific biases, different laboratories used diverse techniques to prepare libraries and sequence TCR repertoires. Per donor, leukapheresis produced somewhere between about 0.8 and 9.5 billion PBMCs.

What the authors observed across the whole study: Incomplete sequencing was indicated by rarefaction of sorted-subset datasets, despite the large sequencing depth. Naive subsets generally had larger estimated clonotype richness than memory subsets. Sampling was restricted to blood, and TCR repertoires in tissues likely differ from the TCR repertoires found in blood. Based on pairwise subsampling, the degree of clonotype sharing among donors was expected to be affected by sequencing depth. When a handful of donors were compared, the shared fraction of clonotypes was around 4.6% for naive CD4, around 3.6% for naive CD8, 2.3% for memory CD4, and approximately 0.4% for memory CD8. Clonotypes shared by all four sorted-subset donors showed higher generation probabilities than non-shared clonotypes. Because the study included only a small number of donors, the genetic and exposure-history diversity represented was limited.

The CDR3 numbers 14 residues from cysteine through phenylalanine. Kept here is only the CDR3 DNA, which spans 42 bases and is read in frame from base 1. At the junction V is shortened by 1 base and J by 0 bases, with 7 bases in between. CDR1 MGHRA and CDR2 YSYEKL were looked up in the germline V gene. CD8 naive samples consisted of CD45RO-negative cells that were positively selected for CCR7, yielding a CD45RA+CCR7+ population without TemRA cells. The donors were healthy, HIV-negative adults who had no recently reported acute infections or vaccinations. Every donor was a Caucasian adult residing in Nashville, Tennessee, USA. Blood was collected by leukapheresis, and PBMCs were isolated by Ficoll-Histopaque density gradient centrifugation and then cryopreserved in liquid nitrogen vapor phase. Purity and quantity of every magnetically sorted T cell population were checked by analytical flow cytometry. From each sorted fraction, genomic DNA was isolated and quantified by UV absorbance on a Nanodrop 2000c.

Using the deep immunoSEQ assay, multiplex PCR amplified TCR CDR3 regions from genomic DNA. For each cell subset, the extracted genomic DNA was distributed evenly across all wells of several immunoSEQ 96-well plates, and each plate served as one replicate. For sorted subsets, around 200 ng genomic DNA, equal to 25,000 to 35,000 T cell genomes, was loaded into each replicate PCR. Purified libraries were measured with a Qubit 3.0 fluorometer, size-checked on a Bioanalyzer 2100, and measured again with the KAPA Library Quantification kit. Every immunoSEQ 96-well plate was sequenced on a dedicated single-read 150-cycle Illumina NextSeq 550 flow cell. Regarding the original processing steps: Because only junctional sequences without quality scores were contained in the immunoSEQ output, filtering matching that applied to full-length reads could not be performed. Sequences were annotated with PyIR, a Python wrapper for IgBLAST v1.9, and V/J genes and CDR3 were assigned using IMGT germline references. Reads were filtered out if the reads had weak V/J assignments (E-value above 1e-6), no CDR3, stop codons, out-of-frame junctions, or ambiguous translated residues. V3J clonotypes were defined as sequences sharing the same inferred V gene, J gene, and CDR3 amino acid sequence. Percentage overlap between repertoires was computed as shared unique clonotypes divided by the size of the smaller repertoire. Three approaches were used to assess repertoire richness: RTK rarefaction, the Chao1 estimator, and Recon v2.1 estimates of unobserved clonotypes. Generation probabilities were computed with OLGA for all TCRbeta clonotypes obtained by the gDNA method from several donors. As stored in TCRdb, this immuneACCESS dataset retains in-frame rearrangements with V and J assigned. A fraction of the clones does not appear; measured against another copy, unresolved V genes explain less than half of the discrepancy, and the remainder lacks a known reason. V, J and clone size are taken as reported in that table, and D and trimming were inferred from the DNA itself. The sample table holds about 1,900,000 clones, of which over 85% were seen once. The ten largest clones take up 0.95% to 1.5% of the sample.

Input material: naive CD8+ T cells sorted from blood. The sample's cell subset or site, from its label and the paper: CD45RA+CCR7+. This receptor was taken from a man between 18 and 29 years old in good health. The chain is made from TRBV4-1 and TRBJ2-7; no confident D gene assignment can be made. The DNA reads TGCGCCAGCAGCCAAGTTACCGACTCCTACGAGCAGTACTTC. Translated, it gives CASSQVTDSYEQYF.